A single sample is the source of the 29 T cell receptor beta chains below, sequenced in a study of metastatic and nonmetastatic thyroid tumors. No treatment of any kind had been given to any patient before thyroid surgery. Through MiXCR, TCRdb re-clonotyped the PCR reads. The table has 34,000 or so clones, about 19% seen once. Sequencing was carried out using blood. These receptor sequences come from a female donor with papillary thyroid cancer or a benign thyroid nodule (not recorded which). Some clones in this sample may be carry-over from other donors' samples.

This clone was detected many times. The rearrangement uses TRBV4-2 and TRBJ2-3, with D perhaps matching TRBD2 (6 bases). Trimming removed 3 bases from V and 1 base from J, with 14 bases in between. Germline V gene sequence: CDR1 LGHNA, CDR2 YNFKEQ. The CDR3 runs to 16 residues. CDR3 DNA: TGTGCCAGCAGCCAGCTTGCTAGCGCAGGCACAGATACGCAGTATTTT. It translates to CASSQLASAGTDTQYF.

This clone was seen ten or more times. The chain carries TRBV19 and TRBJ2-5; TRBD1 or TRBD2 may be the D gene (5 bases each). The germline gives CDR1 LNHDA, CDR2 SQIVND (reference sequence). Trimming stripped 5 bases from V and 2 bases from J, with 15 bases between. The CDR3 runs to 15 residues. The CDR3: CASSFLPGRQETQYF. The CDR3 DNA is TGTGCCAGTAGTTTCCTCCCGGGGCGGCAAGAGACCCAGTACTTC.

This clone was seen many times. The chain combines TRBV11-2 with TRBJ2-2, with 7 bases aligning to TRBD1. Germline V gene data show CDR1 as SGHAT and CDR2 as FQNNGV. This CDR3 comprises 15 residues. J lost 3 bases, V lost 1 base, and 2 bases had no gene match. CDR3 bases: TGTGCCAGCAGCTTAGGGCAGGGGGACACCGGGGAGCTGTTTTTT. This encodes CASSLGQGDTGELFF.

Ten or more counts support this clone. The chain is built from TRBV2 and TRBJ2-5; 9 nucleotides match TRBD1. This CDR3 is built from 15 residues. Germline V lookup: CDR1 SNHLY, CDR2 FYNNEI. The V gene end was trimmed by 4 bases and the J gene end by 0 bases; junction bases not matched to a gene: 3. The CDR3 DNA reads as TGTGCCAGCAGTGGGGGGACAGGGCACCAAGAGACCCAGTACTTC. Translation: CASSGGTGHQETQYF. The full variable domain, its missing parts supplied by reference TRBV2 and TRBJ2-5, is EPEVTQTPSHQVTQMGQEVILRCVPISNHLYFYWYRQILGQKVEFLVSFYNNEISEKSEIFDDQFSVERPDGSNFTLKIRSTKLEDSAMYFCASSGGTGHQETQYFGPGTRLLVL.

The rearrangement links TRBV6-1 to TRBJ2-7; no definite D call. From germline, CDR1 is MNHNS and CDR2 SASEGT. The length of the CDR3 is 12 residues. Trimming removed 2 bases at V and 7 bases at J, with 9 bases between. The CDR3 DNA sequence: TGTGCCAGCAGTGAACCCCCCGGGGAGCAGTACTTC. Translated: CASSEPPGEQYF.

In its sample, this clone was seen a few times. The chain uses TRBV6-1 and TRBJ2-7, with 9 bases lining up with TRBD1. CDR3 size: 13 residues. CDR1 and CDR2 (germline): MNHNS, SASEGT. V was clipped by 5 bases and J by 5 bases; unmatched bases: 4. CDR3 nucleotides: TGTGCCAGCAGTACCGGGACAGGGAACGAGCAGTACTTC. Translating gives CASSTGTGNEQYF.

This clone was seen repeatedly, ten times or more. V usage is TRBV9 and J usage is TRBJ2-3, with a tentative D call TRBD1 (5 bases). Trimming took 0 bases from V and 8 from J, leaving 10 bases between them. There are 13 residues in the CDR3. Germline loops: CDR1 SGDLS, CDR2 YYNGEE. The chain's CDR3 is CASSVVGAGTQYF. In DNA, the CDR3 is TGTGCCAGCAGCGTAGTTGGGGCAGGTACGCAGTATTTT.

The J gene is TRBJ1-1, the V gene TRBV20-1, with 7 nucleotides matching TRBD1. The CDR3 runs 13 residues. Germline values: CDR1 DFQATT, CDR2 SNEGSKA (reference sequence). V dropped 6 bases and J dropped 7; count of bases not matched to a gene: 11. The chain's CDR3 is CSAPPTGLVEAFF. CDR3 nucleotides: TGCAGTGCCCCTCCGACAGGGTTGGTTGAAGCTTTCTTT.

This clone came up many times. The CDR3 sequence is CASSRGTNWRNTEAFF. In nucleotides, the CDR3 is TGTGCCAGCAGTCGCGGGACTAACTGGAGGAACACTGAAGCTTTCTTT. The rearrangement uses TRBV6-1 and TRBJ1-1; TRBD1 is a possible D gene (5 bases). Trimming cost V 5 bases and J 1 base, with 17 bases left between them. The germline V gene encodes CDR1 MNHNS and CDR2 SASEGT. The CDR3 is 16 residues long.

The genes are TRBV12-3 or TRBV12-4 and TRBJ2-1, with 10 nucleotides matching TRBD2. The CDR3 loop spans 14 amino acids. V dropped 5 bases and J dropped 8; count of bases not matched to a gene: 6. CDR3 nucleotide sequence: TGTGCCAGCAGTCCTAGCGGGGGCGGGCATGAGCAGTTCTTC. This translates into CASSPSGGGHEQFF.

This clone was seen many times. V gene TRBV12-3 or TRBV12-4 combines with J gene TRBJ2-5; TRBD2 agrees at 8 bases. The V gene end was trimmed by 2 bases and the J gene end by 5 bases; junction bases not matched to a gene: 4. The CDR3 has 14 amino acids. The chain's CDR3 is CASSLRGGWETQYF. The DNA for the CDR3 is TGTGCCAGCAGTTTACGGGGGGGCTGGGAGACCCAGTACTTC.

This clone was observed many times. A much bigger clone sits one base away, suggesting this may be a read error. The chain joins TRBV5-1 to TRBJ2-5; 7 bases line up with TRBD1. The CDR3 is 14 residues long. The germline V gene encodes CDR1 SGHRS and CDR2 YFSETQ. Trimming removed 4 bases from V and 4 bases from J; junction bases left unmatched: 7. CDR3 in amino acids: CASSPQGSGETQYF. CDR3 coding DNA: TGCGCCAGCAGCCCACAGGGGTCGGGAGAGACCCAGTACTTC.

This clone was counted at least ten times. The chain uses TRBV20-1 and TRBJ2-1, with 14 bases lining up with TRBD2. V dropped 6 bases and J dropped 8; count of bases not matched to a gene: 12. In germline, CDR1 is DFQATT, CDR2 SNEGSKA (reference sequence). The CDR3 consists of 16 residues. The CDR3 region is CSAEGGTSGSIYEQFF. CDR3 sequence (DNA): TGCAGTGCCGAGGGAGGGACTAGCGGGAGTATATATGAGCAGTTCTTC.

This clone was recorded many times. The chain carries TRBV19 and TRBJ1-1, with 7 bases fitting TRBD1. The germline CDR1 and CDR2 sequences are LNHDA and SQIVND (reference sequence). The CDR3 totals 13 residues. The V gene end was trimmed by 6 bases and the J gene end by 1 base; junction bases not matched to a gene: 2. The CDR3 DNA reads as TGTGCCAGTAGACAGGGGCAGAACACTGAAGCTTTCTTT. It is translated as CASRQGQNTEAFF.

This clone was seen a handful of times. This chain links TRBV12-3 or TRBV12-4 with TRBJ2-2; TRBD1 agrees at 9 bases. The CDR3 is 17 amino acids. Trimming cost V 1 base and J 4 bases; bases outside gene matches: 7. The CDR3 region has the DNA TGTGCCAGCAGTTTAGTACTAACAGGGGGCATCACCGGGGAGCTGTTTTTT. Translated, it gives CASSLVLTGGITGELFF.

The chain has TRBV4-2 and TRBJ1-5; D is unresolved. The CDR3 is 16 amino acids. V lost 3 bases and J 2 bases, leaving 14 bases between the germline ends. CDR1 and CDR2 (germline): LGHNA, YNFKEQ. The CDR3 nucleotides are TGTGCCAGCAGCCAGGGAATTTTTCGGGGCAATCAGCCCCAGCATTTT. Amino acids: CASSQGIFRGNQPQHF.

This clone was detected ten times or more. This chain links TRBV9 with TRBJ2-1; D is tentatively TRBD1 or TRBD2 (5 bases each). With 3 bases removed from V and 0 bases from J, the gap between germline ends came to 10 bases. This CDR3 has 15 residues. The germline gives CDR1 SGDLS, CDR2 YYNGEE. Written as DNA, the CDR3 is TGTGCCAGCAGCGCAGGGACCGACTCCTACAATGAGCAGTTCTTC. The encoded protein is CASSAGTDSYNEQFF.

This clone was found many times. The rearrangement uses TRBV5-1 and TRBJ2-7; D ambiguous. V lost 0 bases and J 5 bases, leaving 15 bases between the germline ends. The CDR3 has 15 amino acids. CDR1 is SGHRS and CDR2 is YFSETQ in the germline V gene. The CDR3 protein is CASSLAGLQGHEQYF. Written as DNA, the CDR3 is TGCGCCAGCAGCTTGGCTGGATTACAAGGCCACGAGCAGTACTTC. Using reference TRBV5-1 and TRBJ2-7 for the parts outside the CDR3, the full variable domain is KAGVTQTPRYLIKTRGQQVTLSCSPISGHRSVSWYQQTPGQGLQFLFEYFSETQRNKGNFPGRFSGRQFSNSRSEMNVSTLELGDSALYLCASSLAGLQGHEQYFGPGTRLTVT.

Only a few counts were recorded for this clone. The chain combines TRBV5-1 with TRBJ1-6; D call uncertain. The CDR3 contains 15 residues. Germline CDR1 SGHRS, CDR2 YFSETQ. V lost 6 bases to trimming and J lost 10 bases, with 20 bases between them. CDR3 nucleotide sequence: TGCGCCAGCACCCGATTCGGGCCGGGAGAATCACCCCTCCACTTT. Translation: CASTRFGPGESPLHF.

This clone was seen many times. This rearrangement joins TRBV5-4 to TRBJ2-7; D is unresolved. The germline CDR1 and CDR2 sequences are SGHNT and YYREEE (reference sequence). The CDR3 totals 13 residues. Deletions cut 0 bases from V and 3 bases from J, with 7 bases between. The CDR3 loop is CASSLGALYEQYF. The DNA of the CDR3 is TGTGCCAGCAGCTTGGGGGCTCTCTACGAGCAGTACTTC.

This clone has at least ten counts. The CDR3 is CATSDGYNEQFF. The CDR3 bases are TGTGCCACCAGTGATGGTTACAATGAGCAGTTCTTC. The chain uses TRBV24-1 and TRBJ2-1; no reliable D call. V lost 3 bases and J 4 bases, leaving 3 bases between the germline ends. The CDR3 consists of 12 residues. Looked up from germline, CDR1 is KGHDR and CDR2 is SFDVKD.

The chain has TRBV5-1 and TRBJ1-5; unclear D gene. The germline CDR1 and CDR2 sequences are SGHRS and YFSETQ. CDR3 length: 14 amino acids. Trimming cost V 0 bases and J 5 bases, with 9 bases left between them. The DNA for the CDR3 is TGCGCCAGCAGCTTGGGAGGTTGGGATCAGCCCCAGCATTTT. It codes for CASSLGGWDQPQHF.

The V gene is TRBV15, the J gene TRBJ1-5; D call uncertain. Germline assignment: CDR1 LNHNV and CDR2 YYDKDF (reference sequence). The CDR3 totals 19 residues. V was trimmed by 0 bases and J by 3 bases, leaving 21 bases between them. The CDR3 DNA follows: TGTGCCACCAGCAGAGAAGGTTCAGCGGTGCAGTCTTACAATCAGCCCCAGCATTTT. It encodes CATSREGSAVQSYNQPQHF.

The V call is TRBV6-2 or TRBV6-3, the J call TRBJ2-5, with a possible D match to TRBD2 (6 bases). Per germline, CDR1 MNHEY and CDR2 SVGEGT. V dropped 2 bases and J dropped 7 bases, with 11 bases sitting between them. The CDR3 is 13 amino acids. The CDR3 protein is CASSYGREVTQYF. The DNA of the CDR3 is TGTGCCAGCAGTTACGGCAGGGAGGTGACCCAGTACTTC.

The sample holds many counts of this clone. The V call is TRBV7-8, the J call TRBJ1-1, with D maybe TRBD1 (5 bases). Trimming cost V 4 bases and J 0 bases, with 18 bases left between them. There are 17 residues in the CDR3. In germline, CDR1 is SGHVS, CDR2 FQNEAQ. The CDR3 here is CASSSLGGRYMNTEAFF. CDR3 in DNA: TGTGCCAGCAGCTCCCTCGGGGGGAGATACATGAACACTGAAGCTTTCTTT.

By its share, this clone is medium-sized (0.01 to 0.1%). The rearrangement uses TRBV6-5 and TRBJ2-7; perhaps TRBD2 as D (5 bases). Trimming took 3 bases from V and 5 from J, leaving 17 bases between them. CDR3 size: 15 residues. Germline assignment: CDR1 MNHEY and CDR2 SVGAGI. CDR3 residues: CASSYQRAGSHEQYF. CDR3 nucleotides: TGTGCCAGCAGTTATCAACGCGCGGGTTCCCACGAGCAGTACTTC.

CDR3 residues: CSAREGLNSGNTIYF. The DNA for the CDR3 is TGCAGTGCTAGAGAAGGACTGAACTCTGGAAACACCATATATTTT. The chain uses TRBV20-1 and TRBJ1-3; D is undetermined. Germline values: CDR1 DFQATT, CDR2 SNEGSKA (reference sequence). Trimming pared 0 bases from V and 0 bases from J, leaving 9 bases between. This CDR3 spans 15 amino acids.

This clone was seen at least ten times. The V gene is TRBV29-1, the J gene TRBJ2-1, with 8 bases matching TRBD2. The CDR3 covers 16 residues. V trimming: 2 bases; J trimming: 8 bases; junction bases outside the gene matches: 14. The germline CDR1 and CDR2 sequences are SQVTM and ANQGSEA. CDR3 in amino acids: CSVEREGGTRGDEQFF. The CDR3 DNA is TGCAGCGTTGAACGGGAAGGGGGGACTAGGGGCGATGAGCAGTTCTTC.

Details on this clone: Sequence at one end of the junction differs from germline and may be a read error. Other DNA sequences within the sample encode an identical CDR3. The J gene is TRBJ2-1, the V gene TRBV4-2; D is possibly TRBD2 (5 bases). Per the germline V gene, CDR1 is LGHNA and CDR2 is YNFKEQ. This CDR3 contains 19 residues. CDR3 DNA sequence: TGTGCCAGCAGCCAAGAGGGTAGCGAGAGCCCCCTTACCTACAATGAGCAGTTCTTT. Translated, it gives CASSQEGSESPLTYNEQFF.